These 15 T cell receptor beta chains share one sample of origin, sequenced in a study of T cells in localized non-small cell lung cancer. The assay was immunoSEQ multiplex PCR, and TCRdb's table has in-frame clones only and misses some. The sample holds approximately 80,000 clones, 80% seen once. The source was peripheral blood, collected before any cancer treatment. The receptor source for this set is an older female donor with stage I lung adenocarcinoma.

V gene TRBV6-5 combines with J gene TRBJ1-2, with D unresolved. CDR3 length equals 12 residues. Per the germline V gene, CDR1 is MNHEY and CDR2 is SVGAGI. V was trimmed by 6 bases and J by 1 base, leaving 6 bases between them. CDR3 protein: CASRGVNYGYTF. As DNA, the CDR3 is TGTGCCAGCAGGGGTGTTAACTATGGCTACACCTTC.

The chain is built from TRBV6-4 and TRBJ1-2; unclear D gene. The ends were cut back, 4 bases at V and 4 bases at J, with 10 bases in the middle. Germline V lookup: CDR1 MRHNA, CDR2 SNTAGT. The CDR3 runs 13 residues. The CDR3 reads CASSGSGGYGYTF. CDR3 bases: TGTGCCAGCAGTGGCTCAGGTGGCTATGGCTACACCTTC.

Here the CDR3 DNA reads TGTGCCAGCAGCTTAGCACAGGGGTCCTACGAGCAGTACTTC. This gives the protein CASSLAQGSYEQYF. The chain employs TRBV11-1 and TRBJ2-7; TRBD1 matches at 7 bases. Trimming cost V 0 bases and J 1 base; bases outside gene matches: 0. Germline V gives CDR1 SGHAT, CDR2 FQDESV (reference sequence). This CDR3 is 14 amino acids long.

The V call is TRBV18, the J call TRBJ2-5; D is perhaps TRBD2 (6 bases). The CDR3 consists of 15 residues. Trimming took off 3 bases at V and 7 bases at J, with 18 bases between the two ends. Germline V lookup: CDR1 KGHSH, CDR2 LQKENI. This chain's CDR3 is CASSPGTSSVGTQYF. Here the CDR3 DNA reads TGTGCCAGCTCACCCGGAACTAGCTCGGTGGGGACCCAGTACTTC.

This clone was observed a single time. The chain has TRBV5-6 and TRBJ2-1; D might be TRBD2 (6 bases). The CDR3 totals 15 residues. Trimming shortened V by 1 base and J by 10 bases, and 18 bases separated the two germline ends. Per germline, CDR1 SGHDT and CDR2 YYEEEE. For the CDR3, the DNA is TGTGCCAGCAGCTTGTCCGGGACTCTCGCGGAGGAGCAGTTCTTC. Its translation is CASSLSGTLAEEQFF.

The chain carries TRBV4-3 and TRBJ2-5, with 8 bases fitting TRBD2. The J segment lost 5 bases and the V segment lost 0 bases, leaving 8 bases of the junction unmatched. The CDR3 totals 16 residues. The germline gives CDR1 LGHNA, CDR2 YSLEER. CDR3 coding DNA: TGCGCCAGCAGCCAAGATTGGGCGGGGGGCCGGGAGACCCAGTACTTC. It is translated as CASSQDWAGGRETQYF.

This sequence joins TRBV29-1 and TRBJ1-2; D not certain. The V end was cut by 6 bases, the J end by 5 bases, with 13 bases between. From germline, CDR1 is SQVTM and CDR2 ANQGSEA. The length of the CDR3 is 12 residues. The CDR3 nucleotides are TGCAGCGTACCCAGGAGTAGTTATGGCTACACCTTC. This encodes CSVPRSSYGYTF.

The chain's CDR3 is CASRHRVREKLFF. The DNA of the CDR3 is TGTGCCAGCAGACACAGGGTAAGGGAAAAACTGTTTTTT. The chain uses TRBV28 and TRBJ1-4, with a tentative D call TRBD1 (6 bases). This CDR3 spans 13 amino acids. The germline gives CDR1 MDHEN, CDR2 SYDVKM. Trimming removed 6 bases from V and 8 bases from J, with 13 bases in between.

This chain joins TRBV10-3 and TRBJ2-2; D unresolved. Trimming took off 5 bases at V and 0 bases at J, with 4 bases between the two ends. CDR1 and CDR2 from the germline V gene are ENHRY and SYGVKD. CDR3 length equals 13 residues. The CDR3 protein is CAISRPNTGELFF. The DNA for the CDR3 is TGTGCCATCAGTCGTCCGAACACCGGGGAGCTGTTTTTT.

The gene calls are TRBV9 and TRBJ2-3, with 7 positions matching TRBD2. The CDR3 spans 16 residues. In germline, CDR1 is SGDLS, CDR2 YYNGEE. V lost 3 bases, J lost 3 bases, and 10 bases stayed unmatched. The CDR3 is CASSARAGTFTDTQYF. DNA of the CDR3: TGTGCCAGCAGCGCGAGAGCGGGGACCTTTACAGATACGCAGTATTTT.

CDR3 amino acids: CASSLASGFSGELFF. The CDR3 bases are TGTGCCAGCAGCTTAGCCTCAGGGTTTTCCGGGGAGCTGTTTTTT. V gene TRBV7-9 combines with J gene TRBJ2-2; tentative D call: TRBD1 (5 bases). V shed 0 bases and J shed 6 bases, with 11 bases lying between them. CDR1 and CDR2 (germline): SEHNR, FQNEAQ (reference sequence). This CDR3 is built from 15 residues.

This rearrangement joins TRBV9 to TRBJ2-7; the D gene could be TRBD1 or TRBD2 (5 bases each). CDR3 length equals 15 residues. V dropped 4 bases and J dropped 2 bases, with 16 bases sitting between them. Germline-derived CDR1 and CDR2 are SGDLS and YYNGEE. CDR3 coding DNA: TGTGCCAGCAGCCCTAGTTGGGGGTTCCCCTACGAGCAGTACTTC. Encoded protein: CASSPSWGFPYEQYF. Based on the CDR3 plus reference TRBV9 and TRBJ2-7, the full variable domain is DSGVTQTPKHLITATGQRVTLRCSPRSGDLSVYWYQQSLDQGLQFLIQYYNGEERAKGNILERFSAQQFPDLHSELNLSSLELGDSALYFCASSPSWGFPYEQYFGPGTRLTVT.

V gene TRBV13 combines with J gene TRBJ1-3; TRBD1 agrees at 8 bases. Germline-derived CDR1 and CDR2 are PRHDT and FYEKMQ (reference sequence). J gave up 0 bases and V 2 bases, and 3 bases lay outside the gene matches. The CDR3 sequence is 16 residues long. CDR3 bases: TGTGCCAGCAGCTTACTGACAGGGGTCTCTGGAAACACCATATATTTT. It translates to CASSLLTGVSGNTIYF.

This clone came up once. This rearrangement joins TRBV7-2 to TRBJ2-2; no definite D call. Trimming left V 5 bases short and J 8 bases short, with 9 bases between. In germline, CDR1 is SGHTA, CDR2 FQGNSA. The CDR3 is 12 amino acids. The CDR3 protein is CASSPLVGELFF. The DNA of the CDR3 is TGTGCCAGCAGCCCTCTCGTTGGGGAGCTGTTTTTT.

The rearrangement links TRBV19 to TRBJ2-7; perhaps TRBD2 as D (5 bases). Per the germline V gene, CDR1 is LNHDA and CDR2 is SQIVND (reference sequence). The germline V and J ends were trimmed by 3 bases and 5 bases, with 11 bases remaining between them. This CDR3 has 13 residues. The CDR3 spells CASSMGQRNEQYF. The DNA for the CDR3 is TGTGCCAGTAGTATGGGCCAGCGGAACGAGCAGTACTTC.